Listed below are T cell receptor beta chains from one sample, sequenced in a study of human T cells and chemical hapten exposure. TCRdb itself ran the RACE reads through MiXCR, one entry per CDR3 protein. Among 75,000 to 100,000 distinct CDR3 sequences listed, around 12% were seen once. Specimen: whole blood, collected in connection with sensitization to the hapten diphenylcyclopropenone (DPC). These receptors came from a woman aged 40 to 55 with alopecia areata. Some clones in this sample may be carry-over from other donors' samples. The CDR3 runs from the conserved cysteine through the conserved F or W. D genes are given only for firm matches. Expanded clones are given a class, and other clones once, few, many or no size at all.

D,V,size,J,CDR3,DNA
.,TRBV30,few,TRBJ2-1,CAWRKAGEQFF,TGTGCCTGGAGAAAGGCTGGTGAGCAGTTCTTC
TRBD1,TRBV6-2/TRBV6-3,few,TRBJ2-5,CASRRQGSETQYF,TGTGCCAGCAGAAGACAGGGATCTGAGACCCAGTACTTC
TRBD1,TRBV12-3/TRBV12-4,.,TRBJ1-5,CASSSRDRVSNQPQHF,TGTGCCAGCAGTTCTAGGGACAGGGTTAGCAATCAGCCCCAGCATTTT
.,TRBV12-3/TRBV12-4,once,TRBJ2-2,CASSLVLAYTGELFF,TGTGCCAGCAGTTTAGTCCTAGCGTACACCGGGGAGCTGTTTTTT
TRBD2,TRBV4-1,.,TRBJ2-7,CASSPRTSGNIWQQYF,TGCGCCAGCAGCCCTCGGACTAGCGGGAACATTTGGCAGCAGTACTTC
TRBD1,TRBV7-9,.,TRBJ1-1,CASSPPTGGTEAFF,TGTGCCAGCAGCCCCCCCACAGGGGGCACTGAAGCTTTCTTT
TRBD1,TRBV12-3/TRBV12-4,.,TRBJ2-1,CASSRGQGQEQFF,TGTGCCAGCAGTCGAGGACAGGGTCAAGAGCAGTTCTTC
TRBD1,TRBV7-7,many,TRBJ1-2,CASSLVLRGHYGYTF,TGTGCTAGCAGCTTAGTTTTAAGGGGGCACTATGGCTACACCTTC
TRBD1,TRBV5-6,few,TRBJ1-2,CASSLSDRVYYGYTF,TGTGCCAGCAGCTTGTCGGACAGGGTCTACTATGGCTACACCTTC
TRBD2,TRBV30,few,TRBJ2-7,CAWSRSGRLYEQYF,TGTGCCTGGAGTAGAAGCGGGAGATTGTACGAGCAGTACTTC
.,TRBV21-1,many,TRBJ1-6,CASSYGTGYNSPLHF,TGTGCCAGCAGCTATGGGACAGGATATAATTCACCCCTCCACTTT
.,TRBV6-5,.,TRBJ2-1,CASSAPEGREQFF,TGTGCCAGCAGCGCCCCCGAGGGAAGGGAGCAGTTCTTC
.,TRBV27,many,TRBJ2-1,CASSLFGLYNEQFF,TGTGCCAGCAGTTTATTCGGGCTGTACAATGAGCAGTTCTTC
.,TRBV12-3/TRBV12-4,few,TRBJ1-1,CASSLSLEAFF,TGTGCCAGCAGTTTATCTCTTGAAGCTTTCTTT
.,TRBV13,.,TRBJ2-1,CASSLFVGDEQFF,TGTGCCAGCAGCTTATTCGTGGGAGATGAGCAGTTCTTC
TRBD1,TRBV4-1,.,TRBJ1-2,CASSQGAGGRGYTF,TGCGCCAGCAGCCAAGGTGCAGGGGGCCGTGGCTACACCTTC